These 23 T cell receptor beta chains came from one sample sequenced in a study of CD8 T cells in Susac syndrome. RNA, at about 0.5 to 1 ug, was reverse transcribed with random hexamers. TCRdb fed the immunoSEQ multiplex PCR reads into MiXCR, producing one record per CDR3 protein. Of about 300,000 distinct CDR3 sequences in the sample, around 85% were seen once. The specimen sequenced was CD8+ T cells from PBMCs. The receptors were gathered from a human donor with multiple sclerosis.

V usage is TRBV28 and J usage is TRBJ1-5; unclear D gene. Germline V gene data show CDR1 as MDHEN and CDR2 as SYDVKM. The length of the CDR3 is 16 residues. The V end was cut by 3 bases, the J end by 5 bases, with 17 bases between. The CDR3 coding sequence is TGTGCCAGCAGTTTCGGAAGGGCCTCTTGGGATCAGCCCCAGCATTTT. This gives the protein CASSFGRASWDQPQHF. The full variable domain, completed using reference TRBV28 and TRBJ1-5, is DVKVTQSSRYLVKRTGEKVFLECVQDMDHENMFWYRQDPGLGLRLIYFSYDVKMKEKGDIPEGYSVSREKKERFSLILESASTNQTSMYLCASSFGRASWDQPQHFGDGTRLSIL.

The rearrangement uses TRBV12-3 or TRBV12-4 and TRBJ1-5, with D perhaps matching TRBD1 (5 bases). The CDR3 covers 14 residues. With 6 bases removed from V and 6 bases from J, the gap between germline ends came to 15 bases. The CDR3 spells CASSHYGQIQPQHF. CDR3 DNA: TGTGCCAGCAGCCATTACGGACAAATTCAGCCCCAGCATTTT.

The CDR3 nucleotides read TGCGCCAGCAGCCAAGGGTCCGCGGGGGGCTATGGCTACACCTTC. This translates into CASSQGSAGGYGYTF. V gene TRBV4-3 combines with J gene TRBJ1-2; TRBD1 might be the D (5 bases). V lost 1 base and J lost 4, with 13 bases in between. The CDR3 extends over 15 amino acids. Germline CDR1 LGHNA, CDR2 YSLEER.

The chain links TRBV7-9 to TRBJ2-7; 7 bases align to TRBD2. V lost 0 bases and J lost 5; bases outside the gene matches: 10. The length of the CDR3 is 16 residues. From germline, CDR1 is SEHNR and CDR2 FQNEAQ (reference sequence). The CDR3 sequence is CASSLAGAGAQNEQYF. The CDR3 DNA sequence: TGTGCCAGCAGCTTAGCGGGTGCGGGAGCACAGAACGAGCAGTACTTC.

The CDR3 DNA is TGTGCCAGCAGCTGGGGACTAGCTTACAATGAGCAGTTCTTC. It is translated as CASSWGLAYNEQFF. The chain carries TRBV11-2 and TRBJ2-1; 9 bases are shared with TRBD2. The CDR3 consists of 14 residues. Trimming removed 4 bases from V and 4 bases from J; junction bases left unmatched: 2. Germline assignment: CDR1 SGHAT and CDR2 FQNNGV.

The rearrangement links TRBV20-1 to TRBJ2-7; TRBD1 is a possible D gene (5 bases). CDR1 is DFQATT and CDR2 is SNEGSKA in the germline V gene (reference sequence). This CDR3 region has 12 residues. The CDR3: CSLRQLTYEQYF. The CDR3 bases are TGCAGCCTAAGACAGCTGACCTACGAGCAGTACTTC.

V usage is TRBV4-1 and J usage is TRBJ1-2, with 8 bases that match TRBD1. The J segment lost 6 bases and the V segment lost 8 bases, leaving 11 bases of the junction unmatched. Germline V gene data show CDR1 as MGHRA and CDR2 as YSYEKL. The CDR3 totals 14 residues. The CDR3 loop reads CASHLGQGVNGYTF. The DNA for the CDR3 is TGCGCCAGCCACCTCGGACAGGGAGTCAATGGCTACACCTTC.

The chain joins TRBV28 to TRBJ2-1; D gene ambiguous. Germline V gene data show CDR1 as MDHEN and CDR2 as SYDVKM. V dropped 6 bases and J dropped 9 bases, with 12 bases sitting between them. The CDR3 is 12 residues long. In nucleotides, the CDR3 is TGTGCCAGCAGAACTGCAAGCAGTGAGCAGTTCTTC. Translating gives CASRTASSEQFF.

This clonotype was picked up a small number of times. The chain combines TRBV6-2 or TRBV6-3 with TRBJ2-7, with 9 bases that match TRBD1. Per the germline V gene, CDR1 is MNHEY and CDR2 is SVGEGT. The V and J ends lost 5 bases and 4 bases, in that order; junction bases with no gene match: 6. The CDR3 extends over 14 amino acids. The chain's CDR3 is CASSAGTGYYEQYF. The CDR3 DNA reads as TGTGCCAGCAGTGCCGGGACAGGGTATTACGAGCAGTACTTC.

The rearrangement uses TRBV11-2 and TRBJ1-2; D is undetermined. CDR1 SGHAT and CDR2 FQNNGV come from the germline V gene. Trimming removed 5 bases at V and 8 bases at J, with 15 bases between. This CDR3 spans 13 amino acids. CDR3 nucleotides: TGTGCCAGCAGCCGAGGCGGCGATTGGGGCTACACCTTC. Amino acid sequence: CASSRGGDWGYTF.

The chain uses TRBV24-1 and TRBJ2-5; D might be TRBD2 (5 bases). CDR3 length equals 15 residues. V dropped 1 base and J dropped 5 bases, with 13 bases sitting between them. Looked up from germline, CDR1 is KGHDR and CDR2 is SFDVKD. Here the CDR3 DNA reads TGTGCCACCAGTGATTTTCGGGATGTTAGGGAGACCCAGTACTTC. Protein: CATSDFRDVRETQYF.

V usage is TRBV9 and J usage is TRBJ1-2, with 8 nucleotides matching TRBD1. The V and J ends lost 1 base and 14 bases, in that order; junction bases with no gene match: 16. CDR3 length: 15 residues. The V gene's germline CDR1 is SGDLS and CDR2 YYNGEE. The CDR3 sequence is CASSVRKTGDWGRTF. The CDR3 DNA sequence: TGTGCCAGCAGCGTAAGAAAGACAGGGGATTGGGGGCGGACCTTC.

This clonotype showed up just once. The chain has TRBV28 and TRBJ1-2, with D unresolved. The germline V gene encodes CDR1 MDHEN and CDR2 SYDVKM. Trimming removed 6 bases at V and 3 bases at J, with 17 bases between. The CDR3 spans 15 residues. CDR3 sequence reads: CASSLNTQGYYGYTF. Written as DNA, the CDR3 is TGTGCCAGCAGCCTGAACACCCAAGGGTACTATGGCTACACCTTC.

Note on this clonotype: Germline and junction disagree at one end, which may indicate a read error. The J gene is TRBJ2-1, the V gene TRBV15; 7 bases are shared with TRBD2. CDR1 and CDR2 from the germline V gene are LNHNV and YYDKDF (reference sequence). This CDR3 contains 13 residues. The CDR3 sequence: CATSSLAREWRIF. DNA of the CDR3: TGTGCCACCAGCAGTCTCGCGCGGGAGTGGAGGATCTTC.

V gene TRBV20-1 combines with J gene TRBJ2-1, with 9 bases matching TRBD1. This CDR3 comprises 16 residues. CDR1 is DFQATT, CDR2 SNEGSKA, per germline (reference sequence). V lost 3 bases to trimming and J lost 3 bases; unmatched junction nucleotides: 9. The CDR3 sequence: CSARGYGDRDYNEQFF. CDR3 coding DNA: TGCAGTGCTAGGGGGTATGGGGACAGGGACTACAATGAGCAGTTCTTC.

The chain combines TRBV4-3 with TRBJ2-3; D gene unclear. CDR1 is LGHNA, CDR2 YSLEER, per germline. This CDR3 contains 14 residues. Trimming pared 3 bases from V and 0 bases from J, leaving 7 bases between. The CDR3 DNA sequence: TGCGCCAGCAGCCATGTGACCAGCACAGATACGCAGTATTTT. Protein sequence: CASSHVTSTDTQYF.

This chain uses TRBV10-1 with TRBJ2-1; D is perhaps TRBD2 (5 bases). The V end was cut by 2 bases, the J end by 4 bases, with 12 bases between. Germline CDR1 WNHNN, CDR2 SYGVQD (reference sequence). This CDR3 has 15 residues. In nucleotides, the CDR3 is TGCGCCAGCAGTGAGATTGGGGAGAGTTACAATGAGCAGTTCTTC. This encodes CASSEIGESYNEQFF.

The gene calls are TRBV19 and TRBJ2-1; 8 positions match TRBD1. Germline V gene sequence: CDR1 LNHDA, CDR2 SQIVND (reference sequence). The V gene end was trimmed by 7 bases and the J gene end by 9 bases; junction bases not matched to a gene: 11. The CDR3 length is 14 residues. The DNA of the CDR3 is TGTGCCAGTACCCCCGGACAGGGCGTTCCTGAGCAGTTCTTC. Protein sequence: CASTPGQGVPEQFF.

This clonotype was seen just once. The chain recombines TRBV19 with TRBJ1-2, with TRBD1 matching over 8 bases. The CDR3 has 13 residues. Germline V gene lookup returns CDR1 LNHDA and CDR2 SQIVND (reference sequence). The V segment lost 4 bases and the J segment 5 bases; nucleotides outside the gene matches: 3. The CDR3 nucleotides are TGTGCCAGTAGTAACGACAGGGGATATGGCTACACCTTC. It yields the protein CASSNDRGYGYTF.

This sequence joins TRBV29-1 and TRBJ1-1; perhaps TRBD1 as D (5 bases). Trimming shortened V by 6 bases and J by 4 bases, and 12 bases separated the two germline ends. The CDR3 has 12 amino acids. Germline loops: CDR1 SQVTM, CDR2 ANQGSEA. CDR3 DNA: TGCAGCGTGAGACTGGGGGGCACTGAAGCTTTCTTT. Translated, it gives CSVRLGGTEAFF. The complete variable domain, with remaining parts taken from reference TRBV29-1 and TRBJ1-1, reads SAVISQKPSRDICQRGTSLTIQCQVDSQVTMMFWYRQQPGQSLTLIATANQGSEATYESGFVIDKFPISRPNLTFSTLTVSNMSPEDSSIYLCSVRLGGTEAFFGQGTRLTVV.

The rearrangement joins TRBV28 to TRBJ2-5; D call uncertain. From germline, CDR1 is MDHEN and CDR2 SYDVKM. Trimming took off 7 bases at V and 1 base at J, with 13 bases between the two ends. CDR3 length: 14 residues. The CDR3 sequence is CASTPLKGQETQYF. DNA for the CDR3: TGTGCCAGCACCCCTCTTAAGGGCCAAGAGACCCAGTACTTC.

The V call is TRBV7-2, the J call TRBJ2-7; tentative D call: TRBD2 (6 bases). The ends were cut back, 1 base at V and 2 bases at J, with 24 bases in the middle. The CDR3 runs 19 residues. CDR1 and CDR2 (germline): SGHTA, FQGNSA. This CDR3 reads CASSLEVGAGTASTYEQYF. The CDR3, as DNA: TGTGCCAGCAGCTTAGAAGTAGGTGCGGGGACGGCCTCGACCTACGAGCAGTACTTC.

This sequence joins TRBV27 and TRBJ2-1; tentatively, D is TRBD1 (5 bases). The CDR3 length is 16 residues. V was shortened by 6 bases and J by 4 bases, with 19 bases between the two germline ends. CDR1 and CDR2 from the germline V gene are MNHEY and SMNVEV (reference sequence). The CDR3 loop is CASSPFMGHGYNEQFF. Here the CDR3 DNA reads TGTGCCAGCAGCCCGTTTATGGGGCACGGTTACAATGAGCAGTTCTTC.